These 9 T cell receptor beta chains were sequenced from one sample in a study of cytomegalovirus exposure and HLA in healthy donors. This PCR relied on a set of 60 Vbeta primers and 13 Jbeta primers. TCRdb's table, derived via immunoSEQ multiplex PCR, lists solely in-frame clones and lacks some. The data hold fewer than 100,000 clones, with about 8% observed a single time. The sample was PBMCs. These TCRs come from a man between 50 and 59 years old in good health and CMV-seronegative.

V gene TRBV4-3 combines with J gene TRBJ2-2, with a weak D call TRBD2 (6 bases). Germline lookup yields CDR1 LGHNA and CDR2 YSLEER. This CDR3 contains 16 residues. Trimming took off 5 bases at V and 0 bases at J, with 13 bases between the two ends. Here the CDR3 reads CASSKTSGANTGELFF. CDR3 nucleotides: TGCGCCAGCAGCAAGACATCGGGGGCGAACACCGGGGAGCTGTTTTTT.

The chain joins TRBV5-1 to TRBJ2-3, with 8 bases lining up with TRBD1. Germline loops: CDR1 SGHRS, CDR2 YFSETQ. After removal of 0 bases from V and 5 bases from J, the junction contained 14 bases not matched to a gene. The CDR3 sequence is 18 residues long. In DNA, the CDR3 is TGCGCCAGCAGCTTGGGAGGGGCAGGGGGCATGGATGGAGATACGCAGTATTTT. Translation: CASSLGGAGGMDGDTQYF.

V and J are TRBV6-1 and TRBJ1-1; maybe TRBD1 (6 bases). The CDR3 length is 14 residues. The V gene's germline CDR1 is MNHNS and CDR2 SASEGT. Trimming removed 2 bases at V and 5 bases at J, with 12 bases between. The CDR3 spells CASSEWAGVTEAFF. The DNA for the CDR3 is TGTGCCAGCAGTGAATGGGCAGGGGTTACTGAAGCTTTCTTT.

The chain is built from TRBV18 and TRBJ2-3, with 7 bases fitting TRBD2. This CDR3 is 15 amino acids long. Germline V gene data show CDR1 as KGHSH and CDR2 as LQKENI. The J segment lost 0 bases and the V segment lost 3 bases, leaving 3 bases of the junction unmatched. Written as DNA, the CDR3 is TGTGCCAGCTCACCTCTAGCGGCGAGCACAGATACGCAGTATTTT. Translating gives CASSPLAASTDTQYF.

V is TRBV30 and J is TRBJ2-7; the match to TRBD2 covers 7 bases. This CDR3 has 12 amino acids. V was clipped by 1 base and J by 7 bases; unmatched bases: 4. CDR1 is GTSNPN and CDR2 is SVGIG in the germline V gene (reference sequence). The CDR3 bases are TGTGCCTGGAGTGGCCTGGGGGGGGAGCAGTACTTC. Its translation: CAWSGLGGEQYF.

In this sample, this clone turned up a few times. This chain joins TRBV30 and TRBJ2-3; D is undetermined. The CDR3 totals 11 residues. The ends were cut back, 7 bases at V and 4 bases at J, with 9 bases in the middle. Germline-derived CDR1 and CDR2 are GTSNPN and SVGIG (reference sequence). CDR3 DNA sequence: TGTGCCTATGGAGTGGCAGATACGCAGTATTTT. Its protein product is CAYGVADTQYF.

In DNA, the CDR3 is TGTGCCAGCAGCCGAGAGGCCAGCTATGGCTACACCTTC. This translates into CASSREASYGYTF. The chain combines TRBV5-4 with TRBJ1-2; unclear D gene. The CDR3 contains 13 residues. Deletions cut 4 bases from V and 4 bases from J, with 11 bases between. Germline CDR1 SGHNT, CDR2 YYREEE (reference sequence).

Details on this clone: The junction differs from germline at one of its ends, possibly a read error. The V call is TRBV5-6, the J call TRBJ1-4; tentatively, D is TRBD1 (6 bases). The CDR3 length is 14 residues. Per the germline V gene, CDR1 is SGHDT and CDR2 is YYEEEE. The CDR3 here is CASRLEGVGEKLFF. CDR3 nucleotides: TGTGCCAGCAGGTTGGAGGGGGTAGGTGAAAAACTGTTTTTT.

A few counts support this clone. The CDR3 protein is CATSGLLNTEAFF. CDR3 nucleotide sequence: TGTGCCACCAGCGGACTCCTGAACACTGAAGCTTTCTTT. V gene TRBV15 combines with J gene TRBJ1-1; D not resolved. V lost 5 bases, J lost 0 bases, and 7 bases lay in between. The CDR3 runs to 13 residues. The germline gives CDR1 LNHNV, CDR2 YYDKDF (reference sequence).